The 5 T cell receptor beta chains below all came from one sample that was sequenced in a study of radiation and T cells in renal cell carcinoma. The method was immunoSEQ multiplex PCR; TCRdb's version includes in-frame clones alone and lacks a portion of them. The table has approximately 100,000 clones, 70% to 90% seen once. Time point reported: baseline pretreatment blood. Treatment reported: 15 Gy SBRT to primary tumor, nephrectomy 4 weeks later. Sequencing used blood, obtained from a patient whose treatment included radiotherapy and nephrectomy. Source of these receptors: a man aged 50-60 years with renal cell carcinoma.

The V gene is TRBV7-2, the J gene TRBJ2-3, with 11 bases identical to TRBD2. Germline CDR1 SGHTA, CDR2 FQGNSA. Trimming took 5 bases from V and 8 from J; bases not matched to a gene: 6. The CDR3 loop spans 14 amino acids. The CDR3 loop reads CASSTETSGATQYF. DNA of the CDR3: TGTGCCAGCAGCACCGAGACTAGCGGGGCTACGCAGTATTTT. Based on the CDR3 plus reference TRBV7-2 and TRBJ2-3, the full variable domain is GAGVSQSPSNKVTEKGKDVELRCDPISGHTALYWYRQSLGQGLEFLIYFQGNSAPDKSGLPSDRFSAERTGGSVSTLTIQRTQQEDSAVYLCASSTETSGATQYFGPGTRLTVL.

This chain joins TRBV15 and TRBJ1-5; TRBD1 aligns across 10 bases. J lost 6 bases, V lost 5 bases, and 4 bases had no gene match. Germline CDR1 and CDR2: LNHNV and YYDKDF (reference sequence). The CDR3 contains 14 residues. The CDR3 coding sequence is TGTGCCACCAGCCCGGGACAGGGGAGTCAGCCCCAGCATTTT. Translated: CATSPGQGSQPQHF.

The chain carries TRBV5-1 and TRBJ2-7; 7 bases are a match to TRBD2. In germline, CDR1 is SGHRS, CDR2 YFSETQ. V lost 0 bases, J lost 4 bases, and 10 bases stayed unmatched. The CDR3 totals 16 residues. The CDR3 DNA reads TGCGCCAGCAGCTTGGTAAGCGGGATCGAGGGGTACGAGCAGTACTTC. Translated: CASSLVSGIEGYEQYF.

The chain couples TRBV27 to TRBJ1-2, with 7 bases aligning to TRBD1. J lost 6 bases, V lost 6 bases, and 7 bases had no gene match. Germline loops: CDR1 MNHEY, CDR2 SMNVEV (reference sequence). The CDR3 loop spans 13 amino acids. This CDR3 is CASRTTGADGYTF. The CDR3 bases are TGTGCCAGCAGAACAACAGGGGCCGATGGCTACACCTTC.

Here the CDR3 DNA reads TGTGCCAGCAGTGGTTGGGGGTTTAGCAATCAGCCCCAGCATTTT. Its protein is CASSGWGFSNQPQHF. This sequence joins TRBV2 and TRBJ1-5; a weak D match, TRBD1 (5 bases). The CDR3 contains 15 residues. V was clipped by 4 bases and J by 0 bases, with 10 bases between them. Per the germline V gene, CDR1 is SNHLY and CDR2 is FYNNEI. Full variable domain (remainder filled in from reference TRBV2 and TRBJ1-5): EPEVTQTPSHQVTQMGQEVILRCVPISNHLYFYWYRQILGQKVEFLVSFYNNEISEKSEIFDDQFSVERPDGSNFTLKIRSTKLEDSAMYFCASSGWGFSNQPQHFGDGTRLSIL.